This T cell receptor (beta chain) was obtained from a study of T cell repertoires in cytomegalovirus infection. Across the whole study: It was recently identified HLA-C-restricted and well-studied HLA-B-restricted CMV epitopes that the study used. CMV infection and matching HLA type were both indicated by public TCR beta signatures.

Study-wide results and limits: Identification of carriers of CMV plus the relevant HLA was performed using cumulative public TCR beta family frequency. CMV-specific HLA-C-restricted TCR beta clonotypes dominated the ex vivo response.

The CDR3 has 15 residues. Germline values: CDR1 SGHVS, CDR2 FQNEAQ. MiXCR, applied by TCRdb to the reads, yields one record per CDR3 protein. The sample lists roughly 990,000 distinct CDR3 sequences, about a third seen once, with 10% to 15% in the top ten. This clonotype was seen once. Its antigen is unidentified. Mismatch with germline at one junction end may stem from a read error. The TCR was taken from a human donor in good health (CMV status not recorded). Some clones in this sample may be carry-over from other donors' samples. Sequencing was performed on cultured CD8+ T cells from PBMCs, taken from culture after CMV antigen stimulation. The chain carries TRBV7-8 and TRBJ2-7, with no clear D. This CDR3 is CASNLAHAASYEQYF. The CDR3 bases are TGTGCCAGCAACTTAGCCCATGCGGCTTCCTACGAGCAGTACTTC.